The present T cell receptor beta chain was sequenced within a study of PD-L1 blockade in urothelial cancer. Across the whole study: Patients, treated from about 2014 onward, received atezolizumab 1,200 mg intravenously every 3 weeks. Men with urothelial cancer arising in the bladder made up most of the 29 patients.

It was locally advanced or metastatic urothelial carcinoma that patients had. Only in-frame clones appear in the TCRdb table, and some are missing; sequencing was by immunoSEQ multiplex PCR. The sample holds 35,000 to 40,000 clones; around 80% are singletons and the top ten take approximately 3.5%. The V gene lost 2 bases and the J gene lost 6 bases, with 21 bases spanning the gap. The CDR3 totals 17 residues. In germline, CDR1 is SGHRS, CDR2 YFSETQ. The sample here was PBMCs, taken around atezolizumab (anti-PD-L1) treatment. The TCR originated in a man aged 65-85 years with urothelial cancer. The chain has TRBV5-1 and TRBJ2-1, with D possibly being TRBD2 (6 bases). The CDR3 DNA is TGCGCCAGCAGCTTAGCCAGCGGGCGATCTCTCCTCAATGAGCAGTTCTTC. Its protein is CASSLASGRSLLNEQFF.